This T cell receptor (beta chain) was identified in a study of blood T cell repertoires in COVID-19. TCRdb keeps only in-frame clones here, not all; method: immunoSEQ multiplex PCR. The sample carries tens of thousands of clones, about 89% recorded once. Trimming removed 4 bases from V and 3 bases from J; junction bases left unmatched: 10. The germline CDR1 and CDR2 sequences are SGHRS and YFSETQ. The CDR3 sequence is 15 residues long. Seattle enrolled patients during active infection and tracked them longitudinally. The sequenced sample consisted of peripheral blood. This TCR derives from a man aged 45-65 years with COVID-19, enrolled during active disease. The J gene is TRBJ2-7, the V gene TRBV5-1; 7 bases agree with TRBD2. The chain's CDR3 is CASSPYWGGSYEQYF. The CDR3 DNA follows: TGCGCCAGCAGCCCCTATTGGGGGGGAAGCTACGAGCAGTACTTC.